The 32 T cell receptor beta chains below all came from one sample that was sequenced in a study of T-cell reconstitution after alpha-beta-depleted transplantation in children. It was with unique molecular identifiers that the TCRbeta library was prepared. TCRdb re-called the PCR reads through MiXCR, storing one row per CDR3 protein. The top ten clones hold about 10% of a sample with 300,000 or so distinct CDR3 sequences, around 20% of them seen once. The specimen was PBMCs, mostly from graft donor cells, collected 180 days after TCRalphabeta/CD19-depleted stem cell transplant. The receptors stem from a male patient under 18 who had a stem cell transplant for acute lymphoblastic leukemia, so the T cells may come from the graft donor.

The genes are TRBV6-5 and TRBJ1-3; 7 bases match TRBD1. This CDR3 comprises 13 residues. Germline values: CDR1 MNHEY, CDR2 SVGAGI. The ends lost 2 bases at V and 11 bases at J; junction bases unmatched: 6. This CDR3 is CASSYTRDSPIYF. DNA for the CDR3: TGTGCCAGCAGTTACACCCGGGACAGTCCCATATATTTT.

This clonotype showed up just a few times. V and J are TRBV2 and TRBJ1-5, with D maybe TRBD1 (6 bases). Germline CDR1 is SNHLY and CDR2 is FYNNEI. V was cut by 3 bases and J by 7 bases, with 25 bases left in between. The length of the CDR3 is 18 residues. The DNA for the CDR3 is TGTGCCAGCAGTGATTCAGGGTACCCCGACAGGTTCCAACAGCCCCAGCATTTT. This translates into CASSDSGYPDRFQQPQHF. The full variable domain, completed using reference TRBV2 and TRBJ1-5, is EPEVTQTPSHQVTQMGQEVILRCVPISNHLYFYWYRQILGQKVEFLVSFYNNEISEKSEIFDDQFSVERPDGSNFTLKIRSTKLEDSAMYFCASSDSGYPDRFQQPQHFGDGTRLSIL.

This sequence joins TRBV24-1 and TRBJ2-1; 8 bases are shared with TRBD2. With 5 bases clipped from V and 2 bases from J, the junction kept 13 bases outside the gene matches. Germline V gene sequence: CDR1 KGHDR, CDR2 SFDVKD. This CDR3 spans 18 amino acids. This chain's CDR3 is CATSGPGGSGTTYNEQFF. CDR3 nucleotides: TGTGCCACCAGTGGGCCGGGAGGTAGCGGGACGACCTACAATGAGCAGTTCTTC.

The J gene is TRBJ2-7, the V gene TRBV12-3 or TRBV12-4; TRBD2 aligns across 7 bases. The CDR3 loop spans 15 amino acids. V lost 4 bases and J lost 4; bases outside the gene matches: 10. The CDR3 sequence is CASSSNWAGEYEQYF. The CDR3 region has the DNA TGTGCCAGCAGTTCCAATTGGGCGGGAGAGTACGAGCAGTACTTC.

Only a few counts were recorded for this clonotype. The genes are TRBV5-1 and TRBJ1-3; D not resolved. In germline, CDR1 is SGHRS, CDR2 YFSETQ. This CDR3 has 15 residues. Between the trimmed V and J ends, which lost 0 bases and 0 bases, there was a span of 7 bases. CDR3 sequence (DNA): TGCGCCAGCAGCTTGGCCGGTTTCTCTGGAAACACCATATATTTT. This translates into CASSLAGFSGNTIYF.

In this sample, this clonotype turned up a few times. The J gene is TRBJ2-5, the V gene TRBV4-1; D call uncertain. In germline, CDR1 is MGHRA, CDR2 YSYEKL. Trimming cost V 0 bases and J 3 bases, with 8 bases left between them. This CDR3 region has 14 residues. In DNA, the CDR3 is TGCGCCAGCAGCCAAGATGGTTACGAAGAGACCCAGTACTTC. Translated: CASSQDGYEETQYF.

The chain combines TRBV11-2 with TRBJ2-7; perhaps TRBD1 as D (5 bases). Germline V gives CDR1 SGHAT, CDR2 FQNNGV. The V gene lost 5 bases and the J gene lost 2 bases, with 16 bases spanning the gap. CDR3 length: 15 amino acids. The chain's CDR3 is CASSPMAAGTYEQYF. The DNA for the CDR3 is TGTGCCAGCAGCCCAATGGCGGCAGGGACCTACGAGCAGTACTTC.

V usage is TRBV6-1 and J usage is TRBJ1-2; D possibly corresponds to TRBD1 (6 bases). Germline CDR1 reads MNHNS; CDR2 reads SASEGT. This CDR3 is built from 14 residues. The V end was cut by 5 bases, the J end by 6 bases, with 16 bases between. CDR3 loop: CASSPSRGVHGYTF. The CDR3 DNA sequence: TGTGCCAGCAGTCCAAGCAGGGGAGTGCATGGCTACACCTTC.

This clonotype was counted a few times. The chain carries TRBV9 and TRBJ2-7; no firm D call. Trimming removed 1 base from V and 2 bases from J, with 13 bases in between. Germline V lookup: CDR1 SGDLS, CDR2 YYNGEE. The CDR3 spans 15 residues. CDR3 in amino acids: CASSVTWFPAYEQYF. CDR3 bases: TGTGCCAGCAGCGTAACGTGGTTCCCCGCCTACGAGCAGTACTTC.

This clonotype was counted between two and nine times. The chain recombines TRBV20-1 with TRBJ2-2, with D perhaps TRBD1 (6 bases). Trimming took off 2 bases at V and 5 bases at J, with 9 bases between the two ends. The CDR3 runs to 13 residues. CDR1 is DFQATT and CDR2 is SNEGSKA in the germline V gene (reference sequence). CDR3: CSARLTGTGELFF. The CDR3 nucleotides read TGCAGTGCTAGATTAACAGGGACCGGGGAGCTGTTTTTT.

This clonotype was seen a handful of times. The CDR3 region has the DNA TGTGCCAGCAGCCCAAGGACAGGGTGGAATGAGCAGTTCTTC. Translated, it gives CASSPRTGWNEQFF. The V call is TRBV7-9, the J call TRBJ2-1; 8 bases match TRBD1. The ends lost 5 bases at V and 7 bases at J; junction bases unmatched: 7. The CDR3 is 14 amino acids. CDR1 is SEHNR, CDR2 FQNEAQ, per germline (reference sequence).

The DNA of the CDR3 is TGTGCCAGCAGTGAACCTCGACAGGGGAGCTCCTACAATGAGCAGTTCTTC. Its protein is CASSEPRQGSSYNEQFF. This chain connects TRBV25-1 to TRBJ2-1; TRBD1 agrees at 8 bases. CDR1 is MGHDK and CDR2 is SYGVNS in the germline V gene. This CDR3 is 17 amino acids long. Losses at the gene ends were 2 bases for V and 0 bases for J; bases not matched to a gene: 6.

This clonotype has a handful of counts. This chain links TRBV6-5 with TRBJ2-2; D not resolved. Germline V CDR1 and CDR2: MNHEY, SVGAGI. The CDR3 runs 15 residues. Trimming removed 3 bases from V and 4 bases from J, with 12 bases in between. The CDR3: CASSYSSPTTGELFF. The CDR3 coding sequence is TGTGCCAGCAGTTATTCGTCTCCTACCACCGGGGAGCTGTTTTTT.

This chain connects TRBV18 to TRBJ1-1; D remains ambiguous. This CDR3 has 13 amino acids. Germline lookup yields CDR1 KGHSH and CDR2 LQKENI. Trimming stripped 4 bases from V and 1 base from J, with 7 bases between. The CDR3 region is CASSRVRNTEAFF. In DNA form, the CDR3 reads TGTGCCAGCTCACGGGTTCGGAACACTGAAGCTTTCTTT.

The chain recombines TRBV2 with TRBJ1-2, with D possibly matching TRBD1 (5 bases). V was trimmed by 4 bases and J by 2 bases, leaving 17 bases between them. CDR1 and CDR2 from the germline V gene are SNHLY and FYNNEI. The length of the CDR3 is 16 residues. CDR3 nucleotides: TGTGCCAGCAGTGCCCCGCCGGGACCAGAAAACTATGGCTACACCTTC. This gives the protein CASSAPPGPENYGYTF. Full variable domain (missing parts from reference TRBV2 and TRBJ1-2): EPEVTQTPSHQVTQMGQEVILRCVPISNHLYFYWYRQILGQKVEFLVSFYNNEISEKSEIFDDQFSVERPDGSNFTLKIRSTKLEDSAMYFCASSAPPGPENYGYTFGSGTRLTVV.

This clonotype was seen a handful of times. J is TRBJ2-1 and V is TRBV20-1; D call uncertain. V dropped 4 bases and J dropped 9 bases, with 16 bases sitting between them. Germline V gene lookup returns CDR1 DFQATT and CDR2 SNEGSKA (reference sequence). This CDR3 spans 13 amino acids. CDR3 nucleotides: TGCAGTGCTACCCTGGTCAGCTGGAGTGAGCAGTTCTTC. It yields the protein CSATLVSWSEQFF.

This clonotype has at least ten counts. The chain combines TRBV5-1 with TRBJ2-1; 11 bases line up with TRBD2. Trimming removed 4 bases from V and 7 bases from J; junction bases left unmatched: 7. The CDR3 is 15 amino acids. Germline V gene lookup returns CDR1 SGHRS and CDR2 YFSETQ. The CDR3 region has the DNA TGCGCCAGCAGCGCGTCCTCTAGCGGGAGGAATGAGCAGTTCTTC. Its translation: CASSASSSGRNEQFF. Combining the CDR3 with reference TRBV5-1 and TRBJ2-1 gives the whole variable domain KAGVTQTPRYLIKTRGQQVTLSCSPISGHRSVSWYQQTPGQGLQFLFEYFSETQRNKGNFPGRFSGRQFSNSRSEMNVSTLELGDSALYLCASSASSSGRNEQFFGPGTRLTVL.

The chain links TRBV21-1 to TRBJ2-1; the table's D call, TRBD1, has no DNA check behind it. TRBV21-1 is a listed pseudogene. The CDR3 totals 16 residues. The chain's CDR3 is CASSKERGPIYNEQFF. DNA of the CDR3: TGTGCCAGCAGCAAAGAACGGGGACCCATTTACAATGAGCAGTTCTTC.

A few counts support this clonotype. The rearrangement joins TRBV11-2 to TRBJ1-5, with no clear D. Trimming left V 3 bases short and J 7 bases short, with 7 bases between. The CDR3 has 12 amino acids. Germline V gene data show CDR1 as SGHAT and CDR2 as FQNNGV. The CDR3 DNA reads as TGTGCCAGCAGCTTTGGCCCACAGCCCCAGCATTTT. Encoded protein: CASSFGPQPQHF.

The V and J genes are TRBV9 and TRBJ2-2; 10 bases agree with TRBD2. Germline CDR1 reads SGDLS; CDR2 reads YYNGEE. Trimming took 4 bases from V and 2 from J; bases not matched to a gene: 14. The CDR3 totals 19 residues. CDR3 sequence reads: CASSLRLAGAPQNTGELFF. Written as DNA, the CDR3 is TGTGCCAGCAGCCTAAGACTAGCGGGTGCCCCCCAAAACACCGGGGAGCTGTTTTTT.

The CDR3 coding sequence is TGTGCCAGCTCAGGACAGCGGGCCTACTCTGAAGCTTTCTTT. Its protein product is CASSGQRAYSEAFF. This chain connects TRBV18 to TRBJ1-1; a possible D gene is TRBD1 (6 bases). Germline CDR1 reads KGHSH; CDR2 reads LQKENI. The CDR3 loop spans 14 amino acids. V was shortened by 5 bases and J by 6 bases, with 16 bases between the two germline ends.

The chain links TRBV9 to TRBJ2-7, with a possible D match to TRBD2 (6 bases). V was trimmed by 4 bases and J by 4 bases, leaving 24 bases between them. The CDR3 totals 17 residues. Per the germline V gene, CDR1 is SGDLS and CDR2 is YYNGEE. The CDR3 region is CASSPASLAARDYEQYF. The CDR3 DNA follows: TGTGCCAGCAGCCCCGCATCATTAGCGGCCCGCGATTACGAGCAGTACTTC. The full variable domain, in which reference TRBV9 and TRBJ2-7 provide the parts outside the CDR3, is DSGVTQTPKHLITATGQRVTLRCSPRSGDLSVYWYQQSLDQGLQFLIQYYNGEERAKGNILERFSAQQFPDLHSELNLSSLELGDSALYFCASSPASLAARDYEQYFGPGTRLTVT.

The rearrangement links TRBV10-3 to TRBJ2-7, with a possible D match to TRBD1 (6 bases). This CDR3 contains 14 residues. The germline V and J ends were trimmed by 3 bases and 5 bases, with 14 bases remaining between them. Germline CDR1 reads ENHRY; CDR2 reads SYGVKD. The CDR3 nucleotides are TGTGCCATCAGTGAACCGCCGGGACAAAACGAGCAGTACTTC. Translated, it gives CAISEPPGQNEQYF.

The CDR3 sequence is CASSLGGRGFYEQYF. The CDR3 nucleotides read TGTGCCAGCAGTTTGGGCGGGAGAGGTTTCTACGAGCAGTACTTC. The chain uses TRBV28 and TRBJ2-7, with 7 bases identical to TRBD2. Germline CDR1 and CDR2: MDHEN and SYDVKM. The CDR3 runs 15 residues. V dropped 3 bases and J dropped 3; count of bases not matched to a gene: 8.

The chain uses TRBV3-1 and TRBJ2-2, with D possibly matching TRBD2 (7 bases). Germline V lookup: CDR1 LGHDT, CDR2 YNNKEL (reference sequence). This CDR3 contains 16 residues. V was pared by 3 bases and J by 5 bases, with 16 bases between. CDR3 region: CASSHYGGRETGELFF. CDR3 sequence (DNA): TGTGCCAGCAGCCACTACGGGGGGCGAGAGACCGGGGAGCTGTTTTTT.

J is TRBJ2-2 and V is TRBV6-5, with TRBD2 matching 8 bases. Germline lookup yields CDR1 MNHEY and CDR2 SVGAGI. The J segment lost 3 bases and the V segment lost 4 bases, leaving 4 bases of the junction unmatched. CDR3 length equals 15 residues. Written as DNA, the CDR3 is TGTGCCAGCAGTTCAAAACTAGCGGACACCGGGGAGCTGTTTTTT. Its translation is CASSSKLADTGELFF.

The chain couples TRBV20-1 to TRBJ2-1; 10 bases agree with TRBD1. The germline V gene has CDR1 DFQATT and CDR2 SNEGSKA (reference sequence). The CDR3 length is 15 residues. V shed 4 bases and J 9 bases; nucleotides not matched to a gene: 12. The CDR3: CSANLDRGRASEQFF. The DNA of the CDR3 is TGCAGTGCTAACCTCGACAGGGGGCGGGCCAGTGAGCAGTTCTTC.

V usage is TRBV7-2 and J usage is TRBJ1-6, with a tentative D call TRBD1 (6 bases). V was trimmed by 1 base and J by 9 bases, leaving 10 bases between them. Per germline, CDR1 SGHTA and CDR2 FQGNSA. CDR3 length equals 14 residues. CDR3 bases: TGTGCCAGCAGCTTAGGTGGGGGCGGTTCACCCCTCCACTTT. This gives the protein CASSLGGGGSPLHF. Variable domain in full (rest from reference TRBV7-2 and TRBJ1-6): GAGVSQSPSNKVTEKGKDVELRCDPISGHTALYWYRQSLGQGLEFLIYFQGNSAPDKSGLPSDRFSAERTGGSVSTLTIQRTQQEDSAVYLCASSLGGGGSPLHFGNGTRLTVT.

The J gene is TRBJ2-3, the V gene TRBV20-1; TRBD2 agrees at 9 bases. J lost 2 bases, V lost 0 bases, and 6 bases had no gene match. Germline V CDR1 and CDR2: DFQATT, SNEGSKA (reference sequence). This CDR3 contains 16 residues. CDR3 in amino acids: CSARDDSGGPTDTQYF. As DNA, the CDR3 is TGCAGTGCTAGAGATGATAGCGGGGGCCCCACAGATACGCAGTATTTT.

CDR3 region: CASSPPRGSGVGYTF. As DNA, the CDR3 is TGTGCCAGCAGCCCACCACGGGGGAGCGGAGTTGGCTACACCTTC. The chain is built from TRBV7-9 and TRBJ1-2, with D possibly matching TRBD1 (5 bases). V was clipped by 5 bases and J by 7 bases, with 20 bases between them. The germline gives CDR1 SEHNR, CDR2 FQNEAQ (reference sequence). The CDR3 runs to 15 residues.

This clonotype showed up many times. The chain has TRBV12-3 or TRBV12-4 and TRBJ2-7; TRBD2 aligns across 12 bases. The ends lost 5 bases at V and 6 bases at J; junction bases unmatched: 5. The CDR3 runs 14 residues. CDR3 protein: CASSQMTSGGEQYF. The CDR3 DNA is TGTGCCAGCAGTCAAATGACTAGCGGGGGCGAGCAGTACTTC.

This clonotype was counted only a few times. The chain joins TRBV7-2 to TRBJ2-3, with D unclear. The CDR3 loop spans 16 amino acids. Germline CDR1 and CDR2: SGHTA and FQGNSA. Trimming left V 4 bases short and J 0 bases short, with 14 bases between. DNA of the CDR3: TGTGCCAGCAGCTCCGCGGTCGGCTCTAGCACAGATACGCAGTATTTT. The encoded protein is CASSSAVGSSTDTQYF.